The next 26 T cell receptor beta chains were all read from a single sample in a study of graft-versus-host responses after intestinal transplantation. Responders (around 200,000, CFSE-labeled) were co-plated with around 200,000 irradiated, violet-dye-labeled stimulators. Profiling relied on immunoSEQ multiplex PCR, and the TCRdb table lists in-frame clones only, not all of them. Of about 8,000 clones listed, about a third are singletons. This material consisted of alloreactive CD8+ T cells from a mixed lymphocyte reaction culture, taken before intestinal transplant. Subset defined: CFSE-low proliferating T cells sorted from approximately six-day pre-transplant mixed lymphocyte reaction (GvH or HvG direction). These receptors came from a human patient who received an intestinal transplant.

The chain is built from TRBV4-2 and TRBJ2-3, with D possibly TRBD2 on 6 matching bases. This CDR3 region has 13 residues. V was clipped by 5 bases and J by 6 bases, with 12 bases between them. Germline CDR1 LGHNA, CDR2 YNFKEQ. CDR3 residues: CASSGGNGDTQYF. For the CDR3, the DNA is TGTGCCAGCAGCGGGGGGAATGGGGATACGCAGTATTTT.

This chain links TRBV9 with TRBJ2-1; D uncertain. Germline V gene sequence: CDR1 SGDLS, CDR2 YYNGEE. V was pared by 2 bases and J by 6 bases, with 6 bases between. The CDR3 covers 12 residues. This chain's CDR3 is CASSVLANEQFF. The DNA of the CDR3 is TGTGCCAGCAGCGTCTTGGCCAATGAGCAGTTCTTC.

V and J are TRBV2 and TRBJ2-1; tentatively, D is TRBD2 (6 bases). Germline CDR1 SNHLY, CDR2 FYNNEI. The ends were cut back, 3 bases at V and 9 bases at J, with 12 bases in the middle. The length of the CDR3 is 13 residues. This chain's CDR3 is CASSDGGVSEQFF. The CDR3, as DNA: TGTGCCAGCAGTGACGGAGGGGTTAGTGAGCAGTTCTTC.

This chain uses TRBV9 with TRBJ2-4, with D perhaps TRBD2 (6 bases). The CDR3 has 15 amino acids. V dropped 7 bases and J dropped 7 bases, with 21 bases sitting between them. In germline, CDR1 is SGDLS, CDR2 YYNGEE. The CDR3 loop reads CASYLYGGEANIQYF. The CDR3 DNA follows: TGTGCCAGCTACCTCTACGGGGGTGAAGCGAACATTCAGTACTTC.

The count of this clone is one. V gene TRBV6-4 combines with J gene TRBJ1-1; the match to TRBD1 covers 9 bases. The CDR3 has 17 amino acids. Per germline, CDR1 MRHNA and CDR2 SNTAGT. J gave up 0 bases and V 2 bases, and 7 bases lay outside the gene matches. The CDR3, as DNA: TGTGCCAGCAGTGACCCCCGGGACAGGGCTTTGAACACTGAAGCTTTCTTT. Translation gives CASSDPRDRALNTEAFF.

This clone was seen only once. This chain connects TRBV30 to TRBJ2-3, with TRBD2 as a possible D gene (6 bases). The CDR3 sequence is 15 residues long. CDR1 GTSNPN and CDR2 SVGIG come from the germline V gene (reference sequence). V lost 0 bases, J lost 2 bases, and 12 bases lay in between. The CDR3 region has the DNA TGTGCCTGGAGTGTACTTAGCGGCCACACAGATACGCAGTATTTT. Translated: CAWSVLSGHTDTQYF.

This clone is medium-sized by share. The genes are TRBV4-1 and TRBJ2-7; 10 bases match TRBD1. The CDR3 loop spans 14 amino acids. Per germline, CDR1 MGHRA and CDR2 YSYEKL. With V trimmed by 4 bases and J by 4 bases, 4 bases remained unmatched. Here the CDR3 reads CASSPRTGGYEQYF. The CDR3 DNA reads as TGCGCCAGCAGCCCCCGGACAGGGGGATACGAGCAGTACTTC.

In its sample, this clone ranks as medium-sized. The V gene is TRBV6-5, the J gene TRBJ1-1, with D perhaps TRBD1 (6 bases). Deletions cut 6 bases from V and 6 bases from J, with 14 bases between. Germline CDR1 reads MNHEY; CDR2 reads SVGAGI. This CDR3 is built from 13 residues. The CDR3 is CASRIGGGPEAFF. Written as DNA, the CDR3 is TGTGCCAGCAGAATAGGGGGGGGGCCTGAAGCTTTCTTT.

V and J are TRBV29-1 and TRBJ2-7; possibly TRBD2 for D (5 bases). Between the trimmed V and J ends, which lost 3 bases and 6 bases, there was a span of 12 bases. The germline CDR1 and CDR2 sequences are SQVTM and ANQGSEA. CDR3 length: 12 amino acids. DNA for the CDR3: TGCAGCGTTGAGGCAGTAGGGAGCGAGCAGTACTTC. As protein: CSVEAVGSEQYF.

V gene TRBV19 combines with J gene TRBJ1-6; a possible D gene is TRBD1 (6 bases). CDR1 LNHDA and CDR2 SQIVND come from the germline V gene (reference sequence). CDR3 length: 14 amino acids. Trimming cost V 7 bases and J 10 bases, with 17 bases left between them. The chain's CDR3 is CASTLEGGLSPLHF. In DNA, the CDR3 is TGTGCCAGTACCCTGGAGGGGGGGCTCTCACCCCTCCACTTT.

By sample share, this clone is medium-sized. The chain couples TRBV6-5 to TRBJ1-5; TRBD1 might be the D (6 bases). V shed 6 bases and J shed 2 bases, with 11 bases lying between them. Germline CDR1 MNHEY, CDR2 SVGAGI. CDR3 size: 14 residues. The DNA for the CDR3 is TGTGCCAGCAGCACAGGGTTCGGCAATCAGCCCCAGCATTTT. Translation: CASSTGFGNQPQHF.

The chain uses TRBV18 and TRBJ1-6; 9 nucleotides align to TRBD1. V shed 5 bases and J 6 bases; nucleotides not matched to a gene: 2. Germline assignment: CDR1 KGHSH and CDR2 LQKENI. This CDR3 spans 14 amino acids. The CDR3 DNA is TGTGCCAGCTCAAACAGGGGGCTTAATTCACCCCTCCACTTT. Its translation is CASSNRGLNSPLHF.

The V gene is TRBV5-4, the J gene TRBJ2-1; D may be TRBD2 (6 bases). From germline, CDR1 is SGHNT and CDR2 YYREEE (reference sequence). The V end lost 4 bases, the J end lost 6 bases, and 11 bases lay between the germline ends. The CDR3 runs to 13 residues. This CDR3 is CASSGRRGNEQFF. The CDR3 DNA reads as TGTGCCAGCAGCGGCCGGAGGGGCAATGAGCAGTTCTTC.

The chain is built from TRBV7-2 and TRBJ2-7; 7 positions agree with TRBD2. The CDR3 totals 14 residues. The trim removed 3 bases at V and 3 bases at J, leaving 5 bases unmatched. Germline lookup yields CDR1 SGHTA and CDR2 FQGNSA. The CDR3 loop is CASSLTGTIYEQYF. DNA for the CDR3: TGTGCCAGCAGCTTGACGGGGACTATCTACGAGCAGTACTTC.

The rearrangement links TRBV18 to TRBJ2-7, with 7 bases identical to TRBD2. From germline, CDR1 is KGHSH and CDR2 LQKENI. CDR3 length equals 15 residues. The V segment lost 6 bases and the J segment 2 bases; nucleotides outside the gene matches: 10. DNA for the CDR3: TGTGCCAGCTCTCCAAAGACTAGCCCTCCCTACGAGCAGTACTTC. Translation gives CASSPKTSPPYEQYF.

By sample share, this clone is medium-sized. V is TRBV30 and J is TRBJ2-2, with D possibly matching TRBD2 (5 bases). The CDR3 runs 14 residues. V dropped 0 bases and J dropped 3 bases, with 8 bases sitting between them. Germline V gives CDR1 GTSNPN, CDR2 SVGIG (reference sequence). CDR3 nucleotides: TGTGCCTGGAGTGTACGAGGGCACACCGGGGAGCTGTTTTTT. Translated, it gives CAWSVRGHTGELFF. Variable domain in full (rest from reference TRBV30 and TRBJ2-2): SQTIHQWPATLVQPVGSPLSLECTVEGTSNPNLYWYRQAAGRGLQLLFYSVGIGQISSEVPQNLSASRPQDRQFILSSKKLLLSDSGFYLCAWSVRGHTGELFFGEGSRLTVL.

This clone has just a few counts. This rearrangement joins TRBV30 to TRBJ2-7, with 7 bases lining up with TRBD2. The CDR3 runs 16 residues. Germline V gene sequence: CDR1 GTSNPN, CDR2 SVGIG (reference sequence). V dropped 5 bases and J dropped 4; count of bases not matched to a gene: 17. This chain's CDR3 is CAWGEPGLVGTYEQYF. CDR3 sequence (DNA): TGTGCCTGGGGTGAGCCTGGACTAGTCGGGACTTACGAGCAGTACTTC.

This clone occurred a few times. The V and J genes are TRBV28 and TRBJ2-7; 10 nucleotides line up with TRBD2. The CDR3 runs 16 residues. Losses at the gene ends were 3 bases for V and 2 bases for J; bases not matched to a gene: 7. In germline, CDR1 is MDHEN, CDR2 SYDVKM. CDR3 in DNA: TGTGCCAGCAGTTTTCCCCCTAGCGGGAGCCCCTACGAGCAGTACTTC. The encoded protein is CASSFPPSGSPYEQYF.

A few counts support this clone. This sequence joins TRBV7-9 and TRBJ2-5; D is undetermined. V was trimmed by 5 bases and J by 4 bases, leaving 17 bases between them. Germline V CDR1 and CDR2: SEHNR, FQNEAQ (reference sequence). The CDR3 sequence is 15 residues long. The CDR3: CASSAVQVLGETQYF. CDR3 nucleotides: TGTGCCAGCAGCGCCGTGCAGGTCCTTGGAGAGACCCAGTACTTC.

This clone counts as medium-sized. The J gene is TRBJ1-2, the V gene TRBV6-1, with D unresolved. CDR1 is MNHNS and CDR2 is SASEGT in the germline V gene. CDR3 length: 15 residues. V shed 0 bases and J shed 2 bases, with 10 bases lying between them. This chain's CDR3 is CASSEAFDTNYGYTF. The DNA for the CDR3 is TGTGCCAGCAGTGAAGCGTTTGACACCAACTATGGCTACACCTTC.

This clone is termed medium-sized. V gene TRBV10-3 combines with J gene TRBJ2-7; 9 positions match TRBD2. Germline CDR1 reads ENHRY; CDR2 reads SYGVKD. The V segment lost 2 bases and the J segment 2 bases; nucleotides outside the gene matches: 1. The CDR3 contains 14 residues. The CDR3 DNA follows: TGTGCCATCAGTGAGGGACTAGCGCCCTACGAGCAGTACTTC. This sequence encodes CAISEGLAPYEQYF.

This clone came up a few times. The chain is built from TRBV28 and TRBJ2-7, with D perhaps TRBD1 (7 bases). This CDR3 is 13 amino acids long. Germline lookup yields CDR1 MDHEN and CDR2 SYDVKM. Trimming took off 3 bases at V and 3 bases at J, with 9 bases between the two ends. The CDR3 sequence is CASSFQGGYEQYF. The CDR3 coding sequence is TGTGCCAGCAGTTTTCAGGGGGGCTACGAGCAGTACTTC.

CDR3 in amino acids: CSVEAWTGNTEAFF. In nucleotides, the CDR3 is TGCAGCGTTGAAGCTTGGACAGGGAACACTGAAGCTTTCTTT. This chain links TRBV29-1 with TRBJ1-1; 7 positions match TRBD1. The CDR3 extends over 14 amino acids. V lost 1 base, J lost 1 base, and 3 bases stayed unmatched. CDR1 and CDR2 (germline): SQVTM, ANQGSEA.

This clone came up a few times. V is TRBV4-3 and J is TRBJ2-7, with 11 bases matching TRBD2. The junction had 8 bases not matched to a gene; V was cut back by 4 bases and J by 6 bases. Germline-derived CDR1 and CDR2 are LGHNA and YSLEER. CDR3 length: 15 amino acids. CDR3 DNA sequence: TGCGCCAGCAGCCCAATAGCGGGGGGGCCGGGCGAGCAGTACTTC. Encoded protein: CASSPIAGGPGEQYF.

This clone showed up just a few times. The chain joins TRBV9 to TRBJ2-3, with 8 bases identical to TRBD2. V lost 0 bases to trimming and J lost 3 bases; unmatched junction nucleotides: 6. The CDR3 totals 16 residues. The germline V gene encodes CDR1 SGDLS and CDR2 YYNGEE. The CDR3 nucleotides are TGTGCCAGCAGCGTAGTGGGGACTAGTCTGACAGATACGCAGTATTTT. Encoded protein: CASSVVGTSLTDTQYF.

This clone was counted a few times. The chain recombines TRBV27 with TRBJ1-1; 8 bases align to TRBD1. The CDR3 has 15 amino acids. Germline assignment: CDR1 MNHEY and CDR2 SMNVEV (reference sequence). With V trimmed by 5 bases and J by 4 bases, 9 bases remained unmatched. CDR3 residues: CASSSLSGQVTEAFF. The CDR3 DNA reads as TGTGCCAGCAGTAGTCTGTCGGGACAGGTCACTGAAGCTTTCTTT.